Detailed here is one TCR beta chain. What it binds is not known. This record belongs to a study of blood T cells in healthy people across ages. Study-wide results and caveats: Higher diversity, along with more naive CD4+ cells, distinguished long-lived donors from aged donors. Researchers judged that diversity estimates from one million T cells fell short of true values.

Each donor supplied roughly 10 milliliters of peripheral blood. A second PCR, run for about 7 to 11 cycles, used a sample-barcoded 5' primer plus a J-beta primer mix. MiXCR, run by TCRdb on the 5' RACE reads, gives a single entry per CDR3 protein. The table records hundreds of thousands of distinct CDR3 sequences, less than 40% of them present only once. Sequencing was carried out using blood. The TCR originated in a woman of 80 years or more in good health.

The CDR3 loop reads CASSLSDALNTEAFF. Written as DNA, the CDR3 is TGTGCCAGCAGCTTAAGTGACGCATTGAACACTGAAGCTTTCTTT. The genes are TRBV7-8 and TRBJ1-1; no clear D. The CDR3 length is 15 residues. V was shortened by 2 bases and J by 0 bases, with 10 bases between the two germline ends. Germline V gives CDR1 SGHVS, CDR2 FQNEAQ.